The rows below give T cell receptor beta chains drawn from one sample of a study of T cells after somatic rescue of genetic block. Generated by immunoSEQ multiplex PCR, the TCRdb table keeps only in-frame clones and is missing some. Counted here are tens of thousands of clones, under 95% occurring once; the ten biggest clones make up 3%. The sample taken for sequencing was peripheral blood mononuclear cells (PBMCs). The receptors originated from a middle-aged man. Both conserved end residues are part of each CDR3. Each record gives: D gene, V gene, J gene, CDR3 protein, CDR3 DNA. D genes are given only for firm matches.

NA,TRBV12-1,TRBJ2-1,CASSSSSSYNEQFF,TGTGCCAGCAGCTCCTCAAGCTCCTACAATGAGCAGTTCTTC
NA,TRBV7-2,TRBJ2-1,CASIYRAGRSSYNEQFF,TGTGCCAGCATCTATCGGGCAGGCCGGAGCTCCTACAATGAGCAGTTCTTC
NA,TRBV11-2,TRBJ2-5,CASSLAGETQYF,TGTGCCAGCAGCTTAGCAGGGGAGACCCAGTACTTC
NA,TRBV11-2,TRBJ1-2,CASSFAGGYTF,TGTGCCAGCAGCTTTGCCGGCGGCTACACCTTC
NA,TRBV5-1,TRBJ1-2,CASSRDQGTAYGYTF,TGCGCCAGCAGCAGGGACCAGGGGACGGCCTATGGCTACACCTTC
NA,TRBV5-6,TRBJ2-3,CASSLPSSWDTQYF,TGTGCCAGCAGCCTACCTAGTTCCTGGGATACGCAGTATTTT
TRBD2,TRBV15,TRBJ2-3,CATSGLAASTDTQYF,TGTGCCACCAGCGGACTAGCGGCTAGCACAGATACGCAGTATTTT
NA,TRBV6-1,TRBJ2-3,CAGDTGPSTDTQYF,TGTGCCGGGGACACAGGCCCTAGCACAGATACGCAGTATTTT
NA,TRBV14,TRBJ2-1,CASSQVSGTPRNEQFF,TGTGCCAGCAGCCAAGTATCCGGGACTCCGAGGAATGAGCAGTTCTTC
NA,TRBV19,TRBJ1-1,CASSMGSLNTEAFF,TGTGCCAGTAGTATGGGCAGCCTGAACACTGAAGCTTTCTTT
NA,TRBV27,TRBJ1-6,CASSLWSNHSPLHF,TGTGCCAGCAGTTTATGGAGTAACCATTCACCCCTCCACTTT
NA,TRBV19,TRBJ2-7,CATGTPSYEQYF,TGTGCCACCGGGACACCCTCCTACGAGCAGTACTTC
NA,TRBV11-1,TRBJ2-1,CASSLARGVPNEQFF,TGTGCCAGCAGCTTGGCCAGGGGAGTACCCAATGAGCAGTTCTTC
NA,TRBV9,TRBJ2-1,CASSVVSASPSYNEQFF,TGTGCCAGCAGCGTAGTGTCGGCTAGCCCCTCCTACAATGAGCAGTTCTTC
NA,TRBV6-5,TRBJ1-1,CASSYYQDSTEAFF,TGTGCCAGCAGTTACTATCAGGATTCGACTGAAGCTTTCTTT
NA,TRBV6-1,TRBJ1-3,CASSSDRNSGNTIYF,TGTGCCAGCAGCAGTGACAGGAACTCTGGAAACACCATATATTTT
TRBD2,TRBV28,TRBJ2-7,CASSRAGGPSEQYF,TGTGCCAGCAGTAGAGCGGGAGGGCCCTCCGAGCAGTACTTC